Presented here are 5 T cell receptor beta chains from one specimen sequenced in a study of cytomegalovirus exposure and HLA in healthy donors. A multiplex PCR was run with 60 Vbeta primers and 13 Jbeta primers. Using immunoSEQ multiplex PCR, the repertoire was profiled, and TCRdb retains in-frame clones only, with some absent. This table has roughly 190,000 clones, approximately 67% appearing once. The sample was PBMCs. The receptors derive from a middle-aged man in good health and CMV-seronegative.

This chain links TRBV19 with TRBJ2-5; 10 bases map to TRBD1. V lost 7 bases, J lost 1 base, and 6 bases stayed unmatched. This CDR3 has 15 amino acids. Germline V gene sequence: CDR1 LNHDA, CDR2 SQIVND (reference sequence). The CDR3 reads CASTNRDRGQETQYF. The CDR3 coding sequence is TGTGCCAGTACCAACCGGGACAGGGGCCAAGAGACCCAGTACTTC.

The CDR3 region is CASSGDSLLHF. The CDR3 region has the DNA TGTGCCAGCAGTGGGGACAGTCTCTTGCATTTT. V and J are TRBV6-5 and TRBJ1-5, with 7 bases that match TRBD1. The CDR3 has 11 residues. V was pared by 5 bases and J by 15 bases, with 7 bases of the junction left unmatched. Germline values: CDR1 MNHEY, CDR2 SVGAGI.

This clone was counted a few times. The chain couples TRBV13 to TRBJ1-3; 7 bases line up with TRBD1. Germline-derived CDR1 and CDR2 are PRHDT and FYEKMQ (reference sequence). V lost 5 bases and J lost 4; bases outside the gene matches: 5. The CDR3 is made up of 14 amino acids. The CDR3 DNA reads as TGTGCCAGCAGCCGACAGGGACCGGGAAACACCATATATTTT. As protein: CASSRQGPGNTIYF.

The chain has TRBV4-2 and TRBJ1-5; TRBD1 is a possible D gene (5 bases). From germline, CDR1 is LGHNA and CDR2 YNFKEQ. Trimming took off 4 bases at V and 0 bases at J, with 13 bases between the two ends. The CDR3 extends over 16 amino acids. CDR3 in DNA: TGTGCCAGCAGCCCTACTCGGCAGGGTAGCAATCAGCCCCAGCATTTT. Protein sequence: CASSPTRQGSNQPQHF.

V is TRBV7-2 and J is TRBJ2-7; TRBD2 is a possible D gene (5 bases). The V gene's germline CDR1 is SGHTA and CDR2 FQGNSA. This CDR3 comprises 15 residues. The V end lost 1 base, the J end lost 5 bases, and 15 bases lay between the germline ends. The CDR3 reads CASSLDRAIGDEQYF. The CDR3 DNA follows: TGTGCCAGCAGCTTAGACCGGGCTATCGGGGACGAGCAGTACTTC. Using reference TRBV7-2 and TRBJ2-7 for the parts outside the CDR3, the full variable domain is GAGVSQSPSNKVTEKGKDVELRCDPISGHTALYWYRQSLGQGLEFLIYFQGNSAPDKSGLPSDRFSAERTGGSVSTLTIQRTQQEDSAVYLCASSLDRAIGDEQYFGPGTRLTVT.